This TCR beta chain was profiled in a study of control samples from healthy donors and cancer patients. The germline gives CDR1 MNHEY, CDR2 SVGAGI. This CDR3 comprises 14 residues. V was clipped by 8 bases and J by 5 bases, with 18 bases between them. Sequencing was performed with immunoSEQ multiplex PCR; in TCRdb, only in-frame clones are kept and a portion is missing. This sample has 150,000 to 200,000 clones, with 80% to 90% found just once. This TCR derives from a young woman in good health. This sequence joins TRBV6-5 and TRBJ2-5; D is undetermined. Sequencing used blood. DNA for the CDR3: TGTGCCAGCGGGGTTTGGTCCCCCCTGGAGACCCAGTACTTC. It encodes CASGVWSPLETQYF.